The clone carrying this T cell receptor beta chain appeared once. These data originate in a study of blood T cell repertoires in COVID-19. Sequencing was performed with immunoSEQ multiplex PCR; in TCRdb, only in-frame clones are kept and a portion is missing. Counted here are around 62,000 clones, roughly 84% occurring once; the ten biggest clones make up around 8%. This CDR3 is 15 amino acids long. Germline assignment: CDR1 KGHSH and CDR2 LQKENI. V lost 3 bases and J lost 2, with 14 bases in between. This chain links TRBV18 with TRBJ2-7; perhaps TRBD2 as D (7 bases). This TCR came from a man aged 50 to 60 with active COVID-19. The sequenced sample consisted of peripheral blood. CDR3 region: CASSPTLGGAYEQYF. CDR3 nucleotides: TGTGCCAGCTCACCCACGCTAGGGGGGGCCTACGAGCAGTACTTC.